This T cell receptor (beta chain) is drawn from a study of response to subunit inactivated influenza vaccine. Study-level findings and limits: Authors suggested few new T cells are recruited by each seasonal influenza vaccination.

This clonotype has ten or more counts. Its target is not known. One entry per CDR3 protein, called by TCRdb with MiXCR from the RT-PCR reads. The table has roughly 180,000 distinct CDR3 sequences, about 10% seen once. CDR1 is SGHDT, CDR2 YYEEEE, per germline. The CDR3 consists of 15 residues. V shed 3 bases, J shed 2 bases, and the junction held 8 bases outside the gene matches. The TCR sequence derives from a man aged 50 to 59 who received an inactivated influenza vaccine. Material: non-naive T cells sorted from PBMCs, obtained on the day of vaccination. The V gene is TRBV5-6, the J gene TRBJ2-7; 7 bases are shared with TRBD2. CDR3: CASSSQTSRAYEQYF. CDR3 sequence (DNA): TGTGCCAGCAGCTCGCAGACTAGCCGGGCCTACGAGCAGTACTTC.